These T cell receptor beta chains were read from a single sample in a study of T cell responses to AZD1222 COVID-19 vaccine. Assay used: immunoSEQ multiplex PCR; TCRdb lists only in-frame clones, some missing. Of about 75,000 clones detected, 70% to 90% appear once; the ten largest clones hold about 9%. Material: peripheral blood, obtained 28 days after the second dose of the MenACWY control vaccine. These TCRs come from an adult who received the MenACWY meningococcal vaccine as a control. The CDR3 runs from the conserved cysteine through the conserved F or W. A D gene is named only where the DNA matches it firmly. Some rows have no size entry. The others give once, few or many, or a class for an expanded clone.

cdr3_length	d_call	v_call	clone_size	j_call	cdr3_nt	cdr3_aa
18	TRBD2	TRBV18	.	TRBJ2-1	TGTGCCAGCTCACCACGGGGCCTAGCGGGGGACGCCTACAATGAGCAGTTCTTC	CASSPRGLAGDAYNEQFF
15	.	TRBV30	few	TRBJ2-7	TGTGCCTGGAGTGGACTACGTGCAAGCTCCTACGAGCAGTACTTC	CAWSGLRASSYEQYF
15	TRBD1	TRBV4-2	.	TRBJ1-5	TGTGCCAGCAGCCAGGCCGACAGGGCGGATCAGCCCCAGCATTTT	CASSQADRADQPQHF
14	.	TRBV3-1/TRBV3-2	.	TRBJ1-2	TGTGCCAGCAGCCAAGATATTACGGGCTATGGCTACACCTTC	CASSQDITGYGYTF
12	.	TRBV5-1	.	TRBJ1-1	TGCGCCAGCAGTAGCCGGGACACTGAAGCTTTCTTT	CASSSRDTEAFF
14	.	TRBV28	.	TRBJ1-6	TGTGCCAGCAGTTCCACGGGCTTTAATTCACCCCTCCACTTT	CASSSTGFNSPLHF
14	.	TRBV15	.	TRBJ2-5	TGTGCCACCAGCAGAGATGCCAGCCAAGAGACCCAGTACTTC	CATSRDASQETQYF
16	.	TRBV7-9	.	TRBJ1-2	TGTGCCAGCAGCCCCGTGTCCCAGTTAGCTAACTATGGCTACACCTTC	CASSPVSQLANYGYTF
17	.	TRBV12-5	once	TRBJ1-4	TGTGCTAGTGGTTTCTACATTTCGGGGGCAACTAATGAAAAACTGTTTTTT	CASGFYISGATNEKLFF
15	.	TRBV7-2	.	TRBJ2-1	TGTGCCAGCAGTAAAGGTTACCTCTCCTACAATGAGCAGTTCTTC	CASSKGYLSYNEQFF
14	.	TRBV3-1/TRBV3-2	.	TRBJ1-1	TGTGCCAGCAGCCTTAATTGGGGGAACACTGAAGCTTTCTTT	CASSLNWGNTEAFF
14	.	TRBV19	.	TRBJ1-5	TGTGCCAGTAGTATGGAGGGGGGGTATCAGCCCCAGCATTTT	CASSMEGGYQPQHF
14	.	TRBV11-3	.	TRBJ1-1	TGTGCCAGCAGCTTAGGGCGTCCGAACACTGAAGCTTTCTTT	CASSLGRPNTEAFF
16	.	TRBV11-1	once	TRBJ2-1	TGTGCCAGCAGCTTAGCGCGGACAGTTTCCTACAATGAGCAGTTCTTC	CASSLARTVSYNEQFF
11	.	TRBV2	.	TRBJ1-1	TGTGCCAGCAGTGGGTTCTCTGAAGCTTTCTTT	CASSGFSEAFF
15	.	TRBV18	few	TRBJ2-7	TGTGCCAGCTCACCAACCAGGGGCGTTTCCTACGAGCAGTACTTC	CASSPTRGVSYEQYF
13	.	TRBV30	.	TRBJ1-2	TGTGCCTGGAGTGACAGGGCCGACTATGGCTACACCTTC	CAWSDRADYGYTF
16	TRBD2	TRBV19	.	TRBJ2-2	TGTGCCAGTAGTATCCAAGCGGGGGGTGACACCGGGGAGCTGTTTTTT	CASSIQAGGDTGELFF
14	.	TRBV27	.	TRBJ1-5	TGTGCCAGCAGTTTTGTAGGGGAGGGACAGCCCCAGCATTTT	CASSFVGEGQPQHF
14	.	TRBV5-1	.	TRBJ2-1	TGCGCCAGCATGAGGAGCCCAGGGGTAGATGAGCAGTTCTTC	CASMRSPGVDEQFF
16	.	TRBV5-6	.	TRBJ1-1	TGTGCCAGCAGGAAGGGACCACCATTTGTGAACACTGAAGCTTTCTTT	CASRKGPPFVNTEAFF
15	.	TRBV14	.	TRBJ2-2	TGTGCCAGCAGCCACCCGTCAGGGGTTAACGGGGAGCTGTTTTTT	CASSHPSGVNGELFF
11	.	TRBV25-1	.	TRBJ1-1	TGTGCCAGCAGTGAAAGTGGGGCGGCTTTCTTT	CASSESGAAFF
14	TRBD1	TRBV5-1	.	TRBJ1-2	TGCGCCAGCAGCGTGGACAGGGCTGAGGGTGGCTACACCTTC	CASSVDRAEGGYTF
15	.	TRBV4-3	.	TRBJ2-5	TGCGCCAGCAGCCAAGCCGGGTTGTACCAAGAGACCCAGTACTTC	CASSQAGLYQETQYF
15	.	TRBV19	.	TRBJ1-3	TGTGCCAGTAGTCCCCAAACAGGGTCTGGAAACACCATATATTTT	CASSPQTGSGNTIYF
13	.	TRBV15	.	TRBJ2-5	TGTGCCACCAGCCCACGGGTTCAAGAGACCCAGTACTTC	CATSPRVQETQYF
17	.	TRBV19	once	TRBJ1-4	TGTGCCAGTAGTATTAATCGGGCCGCTGCAACTAATGAAAAACTGTTTTTT	CASSINRAAATNEKLFF
15	.	TRBV29-1	.	TRBJ2-5	TGCAGCGTTGAAGAGCGGATCCGGGGGCCAGAGACCCAGTACTTC	CSVEERIRGPETQYF
11	.	TRBV30	.	TRBJ1-1	TGTGCCTGGAGTGTAAAGGGAGAAGCTTTCTTT	CAWSVKGEAFF
13	.	TRBV25-1	.	TRBJ1-2	TGTGCCAGCAGACCGGACGGGAACTATGGCTACACCTTC	CASRPDGNYGYTF
14	.	TRBV5-6	.	TRBJ1-5	TGTGCCAGCAGCTTGGGGGACCGAGGTCAACCCCAGCATTTT	CASSLGDRGQPQHF
14	.	TRBV27	.	TRBJ2-1	TGTGCCAGCAGTTTATTTGGGGGATACAATGAGCAGTTCTTC	CASSLFGGYNEQFF
16	TRBD2	TRBV7-9	.	TRBJ2-1	TGTGCCAGCAGCCCCCGCAGCGGGGGGGCCAACAATGAGCAGTTCTTC	CASSPRSGGANNEQFF
17	.	TRBV15	once	TRBJ1-2	TGTGCCACCAGCAGTTCGGGGAAGAGTGAAGCTAACTATGGCTACACCTTC	CATSSSGKSEANYGYTF
19	TRBD1	TRBV7-9	once	TRBJ1-2	TGTGCCAGCAGCTCGGTCGGACCGCTGAGACAGGGGGAATACTATGGCTACACCTTC	CASSSVGPLRQGEYYGYTF
14	.	TRBV27	once	TRBJ1-1	TGTGCCAGCAGTTTGGGTCTGGGAGGCACTGAAGCTTTCTTT	CASSLGLGGTEAFF
15	.	TRBV9	.	TRBJ1-2	TGTGCCAGCAGCGCCGGATGGGTGGGTGGCTATGGCTACACCTTC	CASSAGWVGGYGYTF
13	.	TRBV27	.	TRBJ2-7	TGTGCCAGCAGAACGGGACACCTCTACGAGCAGTACTTC	CASRTGHLYEQYF
14	.	TRBV19	.	TRBJ2-5	TGTGCCAGTAGTGTCTCCGGGACCCAAAAGACCCAGTACTTC	CASSVSGTQKTQYF
13	.	TRBV19	.	TRBJ1-2	TGTGCCAGTAGTATCTGGGGGCTCGAGGGCTACACCTTC	CASSIWGLEGYTF
16	.	TRBV30	.	TRBJ1-5	TGTGCCTATAAAAAAAGTTCAGATTATAGCAATCAGCCCCAGCATTTT	CAYKKSSDYSNQPQHF
17	.	TRBV6-4	.	TRBJ2-3	TGTGCCAGCAGTGACGGACCCGCCCATTCTAGCACAGATACGCAGTATTTT	CASSDGPAHSSTDTQYF
16	.	TRBV5-5	.	TRBJ2-3	TGTGCCAGCAGCTTTATGTTAGGGGGAGGGACAGATACGCAGTATTTT	CASSFMLGGGTDTQYF
11	TRBD1	TRBV16	.	TRBJ1-1	TGTGCCAGCGCAGGGGGCCCTGAAGCTTTCTTT	CASAGGPEAFF
17	TRBD1	TRBV9	.	TRBJ1-5	TGTGCCAGCAGCGTAGAGGGACAGGGGTATAGCAATCAGCCCCAGCATTTT	CASSVEGQGYSNQPQHF
17	TRBD1	TRBV2	.	TRBJ1-2	TGTGCCAGCACCATGGACAGGGACGGTTCAGCTAACTATGGCTACACCTTC	CASTMDRDGSANYGYTF
13	.	TRBV6-1	.	TRBJ2-3	TGTGCCAGCAGTGAGGGCAGGACAGATACGCAGTATTTT	CASSEGRTDTQYF
14	TRBD1	TRBV10-3	.	TRBJ1-1	TGTGCCATCAGTACGGACAGGGGGCGGACTGAAGCTTTCTTT	CAISTDRGRTEAFF
18	.	TRBV5-5	.	TRBJ2-2	TGTGCCAGCAGCCCACGCCAGGGAGCGACCACCCACACCGGGGAGCTGTTTTTT	CASSPRQGATTHTGELFF
12	.	TRBV2	.	TRBJ1-2	TGTGCCAGCAGCAACAGGGCGTATGGCTACACCTTC	CASSNRAYGYTF
12	.	TRBV25-1	once	TRBJ1-2	TGTGCCAGCACTGTCACTGGGCGCGGCTACACCTTC	CASTVTGRGYTF